Below are 24 T cell receptor beta chains sequenced from a single sample in a study of monozygotic twins with inflammatory bowel disease. With the 5' RACE reads reprocessed, TCRdb shows one record per CDR3 protein and no DNA. Recorded for this sample: about 160,000 distinct CDR3 sequences. Material for sequencing was blood. These receptors were taken from a human donor with ulcerative colitis or Crohn's disease, or a healthy co-twin of an affected twin (not recorded which).

The chain employs TRBV5-1 and TRBJ2-7; TCRdb's D call of TRBD1 is untestable without DNA. The V gene's germline CDR1 is SGHRS and CDR2 YFSETQ. This CDR3 is built from 15 residues. CDR3 loop: CASSSRDPRTYEQYF.

The V gene is TRBV5-1, the J gene TRBJ2-1; lacking DNA, the TRBD2 call made by TCRdb goes unchecked. The CDR3 is made up of 15 amino acids. The germline CDR1 and CDR2 sequences are SGHRS and YFSETQ. The CDR3 region is CASSSGLAGEAEQFF.

The chain is built from TRBV7-9 and TRBJ2-1; TCRdb picks TRBD1, but there is no DNA to check that call. The length of the CDR3 is 15 residues. CDR1 is SEHNR, CDR2 FQNEAQ, per germline (reference sequence). CDR3 sequence reads: CASSLRASGGNEQFF.

This chain connects TRBV7-2 to TRBJ2-5; the D call from TCRdb, TRBD1, cannot be confirmed without DNA. The germline V gene encodes CDR1 SGHTA and CDR2 FQGNSA. CDR3 length equals 16 residues. This CDR3 is CASSLVAAGGGETQYF.

The V gene is TRBV24-1, the J gene TRBJ2-5. Germline V gene lookup returns CDR1 KGHDR and CDR2 SFDVKD. The CDR3 is 13 residues long. CDR3 region: CATSGPEKETQYF.

The V gene is TRBV28, the J gene TRBJ1-5; TCRdb names TRBD1, which stays unverified in the absence of DNA. Germline V gives CDR1 MDHEN, CDR2 SYDVKM. This CDR3 contains 16 residues. CDR3 sequence: CASSPAQGLRGQPQHF.

This sequence joins TRBV12-3 or TRBV12-4 and TRBJ1-1. This CDR3 has 11 amino acids. The CDR3 sequence is CASRSGFEAFF.

The chain links TRBV29-1 to TRBJ1-2; TCRdb's D gene call, TRBD1, goes unchecked for lack of DNA. This CDR3 has 13 amino acids. Germline values: CDR1 SQVTM, CDR2 ANQGSEA. Here the CDR3 reads CSGAQGARYGYTF.

The chain couples TRBV28 to TRBJ2-3. CDR3 length equals 14 residues. From germline, CDR1 is MDHEN and CDR2 SYDVKM. The CDR3 loop is CASTLSAGTDTQYF.

The genes are TRBV20-1 and TRBJ2-2; the TCRdb D gene call, TRBD2, has no DNA to confirm it. CDR1 is DFQATT and CDR2 is SNEGSKA in the germline V gene (reference sequence). The CDR3 spans 15 residues. The CDR3 region is CSARPGLVGAGELFF.

This chain uses TRBV5-4 with TRBJ2-3; the D call of TRBD1 rests on TCRdb alone, since no DNA is present to check it. Germline V gene sequence: CDR1 SGHNT, CDR2 YYREEE (reference sequence). The CDR3 is 12 amino acids. The CDR3 reads CASSSRTGEQYF.

The rearrangement links TRBV20-1 to TRBJ1-1; TCRdb indicates TRBD1, and absent DNA this call remains unverified. In germline, CDR1 is DFQATT, CDR2 SNEGSKA (reference sequence). CDR3 length: 16 residues. The CDR3: CSARDSSTGGYTEAFF.

The chain employs TRBV6-2 or TRBV6-3 and TRBJ1-1; with no DNA, the TCRdb D assignment of TRBD1 cannot be verified. The CDR3 is 13 residues long. Looked up from germline, CDR1 is MNHEY and CDR2 is SVGEGT. The CDR3 spells CASSGQGRTEAFF.

The chain employs TRBV5-5 and TRBJ2-3; the D gene TCRdb calls, TRBD1, cannot be checked with no DNA. Germline CDR1 SGHKS, CDR2 YYEKEE (reference sequence). The CDR3 runs to 15 residues. The chain's CDR3 is CASSLLQGRTDTQYF.

The V gene is TRBV5-1, the J gene TRBJ2-1; TCRdb's D call of TRBD2 is untestable without DNA. Germline CDR1 SGHRS, CDR2 YFSETQ. This CDR3 has 15 amino acids. The CDR3 sequence is CASSVTGREKNEQFF. The variable domain in full, completed from reference TRBV5-1 and TRBJ2-1, reads KAGVTQTPRYLIKTRGQQVTLSCSPISGHRSVSWYQQTPGQGLQFLFEYFSETQRNKGNFPGRFSGRQFSNSRSEMNVSTLELGDSALYLCASSVTGREKNEQFFGPGTRLTVL.

V is TRBV7-6 and J is TRBJ2-1; absent DNA, TCRdb's TRBD1 call cannot be checked. The CDR3 covers 12 residues. CDR1 is SGHVS, CDR2 FNYEAQ, per germline. The CDR3 loop is CASSLGGYEQFF. Variable domain in full (rest from reference TRBV7-6 and TRBJ2-1): GAGVSQSPRYKVTKRGQDVALRCDPISGHVSLYWYRQALGQGPEFLTYFNYEAQQDKSGLPNDRFSAERPEGSISTLTIQRTEQRDSAMYRCASSLGGYEQFFGPGTRLTVL.

The CDR3 loop is CASSLVRSSYNEQFF. The chain couples TRBV7-8 to TRBJ2-1. The CDR3 has 15 residues. CDR1 SGHVS and CDR2 FQNEAQ come from the germline V gene.

The chain recombines TRBV28 with TRBJ1-1. The CDR3 totals 15 residues. Per the germline V gene, CDR1 is MDHEN and CDR2 is SYDVKM. The CDR3: CASGVRQAGGTEAFF.

This sequence joins TRBV24-1 and TRBJ1-2. The CDR3 runs 11 residues. The germline V gene encodes CDR1 KGHDR and CDR2 SFDVKD. The CDR3 spells CATSDGFFYTF.

The chain carries TRBV12-3 or TRBV12-4 and TRBJ1-6. The CDR3 extends over 13 amino acids. The CDR3: CASSLDRLSPLHF.

The chain employs TRBV7-3 and TRBJ2-3; TCRdb reports TRBD2, a call that lacks DNA to check it against. Germline-derived CDR1 and CDR2 are SGHTA and FQGTGA. The CDR3 totals 16 residues. The CDR3 is CASSLKLAGAPDTQYF.

The genes are TRBV7-2 and TRBJ2-3. The CDR3 contains 12 residues. In germline, CDR1 is SGHTA, CDR2 FQGNSA. The CDR3 loop is CASSLLPDTQYF.

The V call is TRBV30, the J call TRBJ1-1. This CDR3 region has 12 residues. CDR1 is GTSNPN and CDR2 is SVGIG in the germline V gene (reference sequence). CDR3 sequence reads: CAWSKGSTEAFF.

This sequence joins TRBV27 and TRBJ1-5; checking the TCRdb D call of TRBD1 is not possible without DNA. CDR3 size: 15 residues. In germline, CDR1 is MNHEY, CDR2 SMNVEV (reference sequence). CDR3 loop: CASSFWPPSNQPQHF.